This T cell receptor (beta chain) was obtained from a study of blood T cells in healthy people across ages. With a J-beta primer mix and a sample-barcoded 5' primer, a second PCR ran about 7 to 12 cycles. Using its own MiXCR run on the 5' RACE reads, TCRdb lists one record per CDR3 protein. The data show about 780,000 distinct CDR3 sequences, 35% to 50% seen once. Trimming removed 0 bases at V and 0 bases at J, with 17 bases between. This CDR3 spans 17 amino acids. Germline V CDR1 and CDR2: DFQATT, SNEGSKA (reference sequence). This sequence originates from a man older than 75 in good health. Sequencing was carried out using blood. The V gene is TRBV20-1, the J gene TRBJ1-1, with no clear D. CDR3 sequence: CSARDGARLSMNTEAFF. CDR3 DNA sequence: TGCAGTGCTAGAGACGGAGCCAGGCTAAGCATGAACACTGAAGCTTTCTTT.